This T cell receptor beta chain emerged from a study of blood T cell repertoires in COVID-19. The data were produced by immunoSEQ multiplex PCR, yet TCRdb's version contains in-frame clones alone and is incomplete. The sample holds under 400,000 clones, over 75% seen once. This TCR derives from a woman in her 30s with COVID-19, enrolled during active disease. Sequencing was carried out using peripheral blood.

CDR3 DNA: TGTGCCAGCAGTATGACCCCAGGGGTACTGTTTTTT. Encoded protein: CASSMTPGVLFF. The V call is TRBV6-5, the J call TRBJ1-4; D is perhaps TRBD1 (6 bases). From germline, CDR1 is MNHEY and CDR2 SVGAGI. The CDR3 has 12 residues. Trimming stripped 5 bases from V and 13 bases from J, with 14 bases between.